This TCR beta chain was captured by sequencing in a study of T cell responses to AZD1222 COVID-19 vaccine. Whole-study findings and limits: Most donors were white British, females outnumbered males, and clonal diversity was possibly underestimated. At baseline, just five to seven AZD1222 recipients tested seropositive.

On this clone: The target antigen is unknown.

CDR3 length equals 15 residues. Germline CDR1 is MNHEY and CDR2 is SVGAGI. The J segment lost 4 bases and the V segment lost 7 bases, leaving 7 bases of the junction unmatched. Some second doses came at about 4 weeks and others at about 12 weeks; these were pooled. Clones were read by immunoSEQ multiplex PCR, and TCRdb kept only the in-frame ones, dropping some. The repertoire holds about 84,000 clones, with roughly 85% as singletons. V is TRBV6-5 and J is TRBJ2-3, with 11 positions matching TRBD2. This receptor was identified in an adult who received the AZD1222 COVID-19 vaccine. This material consisted of peripheral blood, taken 28 days after the second AZD1222 dose. The CDR3: CASTSLAGASDTQYF. The CDR3 coding sequence is TGTGCCAGCACCTCACTAGCGGGGGCTTCAGATACGCAGTATTTT.